The clone carrying this TCR beta chain was recorded a few times. This sample is part of a study of T cells after yellow fever vaccination. The CDR3 runs 14 residues. CDR1 and CDR2 (germline): SGHTA, FQGTGA. Trimming at V came to 5 bases and at J to 15 bases, leaving 14 bases not matched to a gene. TCRdb analysed the 5' RACE reads with MiXCR anew, one entry per CDR3 protein. Of 300,000 to 400,000 distinct CDR3 sequences in the sample, roughly 8.7% were seen once. This rearrangement joins TRBV7-3 to TRBJ2-1; 9 nucleotides align to TRBD1. The sequence came from a man aged 18-30 years who received the YFV17D yellow fever vaccine. The source material was PBMCs, sampled on the day of the first yellow fever vaccination. CDR3 sequence reads: CASSRTGTGPTPFF. Written as DNA, the CDR3 is TGTGCCAGCAGCAGGACCGGGACAGGGCCCACGCCGTTCTTC.